One sample yielded the 21 T cell receptor beta chains listed below, sequenced in a study of metastatic and nonmetastatic thyroid tumors. Before thyroid surgery, none of the patients had received any treatment. TCRdb re-called clones via MiXCR from the PCR reads. The repertoire has approximately 65,000 clones, less than 5% of them found once; the top ten carry about a fifth. The material sequenced was blood. These TCRs come from a female donor with papillary thyroid cancer or a benign thyroid nodule (not recorded which). Some clones in this sample may be carry-over from other donors' samples.

Judged by abundance, this clone is medium-sized (0.01 to 0.1%). The chain joins TRBV6-1 to TRBJ2-7, with 11 bases aligning to TRBD1. This CDR3 spans 14 amino acids. The ends lost 6 bases at V and 3 bases at J; junction bases unmatched: 4. Germline CDR1 reads MNHNS; CDR2 reads SASEGT. This chain's CDR3 is CASRTGTGGYEQYF. The DNA for the CDR3 is TGTGCCAGCAGGACCGGGACAGGGGGCTACGAGCAGTACTTC.

This clone came up many times. The J gene is TRBJ2-7, the V gene TRBV28; D not resolved. The V gene lost 4 bases and the J gene lost 7 bases, with 8 bases spanning the gap. Germline CDR1 and CDR2: MDHEN and SYDVKM. The CDR3 has 11 amino acids. The CDR3: CASSSRWEQYF. The CDR3 DNA reads TGTGCCAGCAGTTCCCGGTGGGAGCAGTACTTC.

This clone has a handful of counts. J is TRBJ2-7 and V is TRBV7-9; perhaps TRBD2 as D (5 bases). Trimming removed 1 base from V and 5 bases from J, with 12 bases in between. This CDR3 spans 14 amino acids. In germline, CDR1 is SEHNR, CDR2 FQNEAQ (reference sequence). CDR3 sequence reads: CASSLGRLPHEQYF. CDR3 DNA sequence: TGTGCCAGCAGCTTAGGTCGACTACCGCACGAGCAGTACTTC.

V gene TRBV30 combines with J gene TRBJ1-2; D is uncertain. Trimming took 5 bases from V and 2 from J, leaving 9 bases between them. This CDR3 is 12 amino acids long. CDR1 is GTSNPN, CDR2 SVGIG, per germline (reference sequence). The CDR3 coding sequence is TGTGCCTGGGGGCGGGGAAACTATGGCTACACCTTC. This translates into CAWGRGNYGYTF.

With regard to this clone: A much larger clone lies a single base off, so this may be a read error. CDR3 in DNA: TGTGCCAGCAGAAACAGGGCGCCTAACACTGAAGCTTTCTTT. The encoded protein is CASRNRAPNTEAFF. The chain carries TRBV28 and TRBJ1-1, with D possibly matching TRBD1 (6 bases). This CDR3 contains 14 residues. The V and J ends lost 6 bases and 2 bases respectively, with 13 bases between them. Germline assignment: CDR1 MDHEN and CDR2 SYDVKM.

In its sample, this clone was seen many times. The V and J genes are TRBV7-3 and TRBJ2-2; D perhaps matches TRBD1 (5 bases). The CDR3 covers 15 residues. Trimming took off 1 base at V and 2 bases at J, with 8 bases between the two ends. CDR1 is SGHTA, CDR2 FQGTGA, per germline. CDR3 protein: CASSLMGPNTGELFF. CDR3 in DNA: TGTGCCAGCAGCTTAATGGGGCCCAACACCGGGGAGCTGTTTTTT.

This clone has a count of ten or more. The chain links TRBV19 to TRBJ2-3; D may correspond to TRBD1 or TRBD2 (6 bases each). CDR1 is LNHDA, CDR2 SQIVND, per germline (reference sequence). The CDR3 sequence is 16 residues long. Trimming removed 8 bases from V and 1 base from J, with 19 bases in between. In nucleotides, the CDR3 is TGTGCCAGTGCGTGGTCCCGGGGGCGAGGCACAGATACGCAGTATTTT. This sequence encodes CASAWSRGRGTDTQYF.

The chain couples TRBV28 to TRBJ2-7, with 10 bases identical to TRBD1. The germline V gene encodes CDR1 MDHEN and CDR2 SYDVKM. The V and J ends lost 8 bases and 5 bases, in that order; junction bases with no gene match: 9. The CDR3 consists of 14 residues. CDR3 loop: CASAFRDRGHEQYF. CDR3 nucleotide sequence: TGTGCCAGCGCCTTCCGGGACAGGGGCCACGAGCAGTACTTC. Filled out from reference TRBV28 and TRBJ2-7, the complete variable domain reads DVKVTQSSRYLVKRTGEKVFLECVQDMDHENMFWYRQDPGLGLRLIYFSYDVKMKEKGDIPEGYSVSREKKERFSLILESASTNQTSMYLCASAFRDRGHEQYFGPGTRLTVT.

This clone was recorded at least ten times. The rearrangement links TRBV7-3 to TRBJ2-1; D gene uncertain. The ends were cut back, 5 bases at V and 0 bases at J, with 14 bases in the middle. The CDR3 sequence is 16 residues long. CDR1 is SGHTA, CDR2 FQGTGA, per germline. The CDR3 protein is CASSPYLRSSYNEQFF. The CDR3, as DNA: TGTGCCAGCAGCCCCTATTTGAGGAGCTCCTACAATGAGCAGTTCTTC.

This clone has only a few counts. As DNA, the CDR3 is TGCGCCAGCAAGCCCCGGGGGGGCTCTACAGATACGCAGTATTTT. Its protein is CASKPRGGSTDTQYF. The chain combines TRBV5-1 with TRBJ2-3; 8 nucleotides agree with TRBD2. Germline CDR1 is SGHRS and CDR2 is YFSETQ. The trim removed 6 bases at V and 3 bases at J, leaving 9 bases unmatched. The CDR3 has 15 amino acids. The whole variable domain, filled in from reference TRBV5-1 and TRBJ2-3, reads KAGVTQTPRYLIKTRGQQVTLSCSPISGHRSVSWYQQTPGQGLQFLFEYFSETQRNKGNFPGRFSGRQFSNSRSEMNVSTLELGDSALYLCASKPRGGSTDTQYFGPGTRLTVL.

This clone was recorded at least ten times. The chain's CDR3 is CASTPSGGMNTEAFF. In nucleotides, the CDR3 is TGTGCCAGCACTCCGAGTGGAGGGATGAACACTGAAGCTTTCTTT. This sequence joins TRBV12-3 or TRBV12-4 and TRBJ1-1; the D is unclear. The V end was cut by 7 bases, the J end by 0 bases, with 15 bases between. This CDR3 spans 15 amino acids.

This clone was seen repeatedly, ten times or more. Given a much more abundant clone one base away, this may be a read error. The identical CDR3 is also encoded by other nucleotide sequences in the sample. The V and J genes are TRBV7-3 and TRBJ2-1; the match to TRBD2 covers 8 bases. The CDR3 contains 14 residues. V was pared by 6 bases and J by 9 bases, with 10 bases of the junction left unmatched. Germline V gives CDR1 SGHTA, CDR2 FQGTGA. Here the CDR3 DNA reads TGTGCCAGCAGTACGGGGGGGGGGTATAGTGAGCAGTTCTTC. This sequence encodes CASSTGGGYSEQFF.

This clone turned up a few times. The chain has TRBV12-3 or TRBV12-4 and TRBJ2-4, with D possibly matching TRBD1 (5 bases). The CDR3 totals 14 residues. V lost 7 bases and J lost 0, with 10 bases in between. CDR3 coding DNA: TGTGCCAGCACCTTAGGGGTAGCCAAAAACATTCAGTACTTC. This sequence encodes CASTLGVAKNIQYF.

This clone was counted a few times. The CDR3 ends on some other residue instead of the conserved phenylalanine or tryptophan, so this is likely a read error. This chain uses TRBV28 with TRBJ2-6; weak D call: TRBD1 (5 bases). The CDR3 has 17 amino acids. Germline values: CDR1 MDHEN, CDR2 SYDVKM. With 10 bases removed from V and 2 bases from J, the gap between germline ends came to 21 bases. CDR3 amino acids: CANSSLGQGAGANVLTY. The DNA for the CDR3 is TGTGCCAACAGCTCTCTAGGACAAGGGGCTGGGGCCAACGTCCTGACTTAC.

This clone was recorded at least ten times. The rearrangement joins TRBV6-2 or TRBV6-3 to TRBJ1-3; D remains ambiguous. This CDR3 contains 14 residues. Germline loops: CDR1 MNHEY, CDR2 SVGEGT. V dropped 4 bases and J dropped 4 bases, with 11 bases sitting between them. The CDR3 here is CASSSDHSGNTIYF. CDR3 bases: TGTGCCAGCAGTTCCGACCACTCCGGAAACACCATATATTTT.

This clone was detected many times. The chain joins TRBV19 to TRBJ2-7; a weak D match, TRBD1 (5 bases). The CDR3 is 14 residues long. In germline, CDR1 is LNHDA, CDR2 SQIVND (reference sequence). V was pared by 0 bases and J by 2 bases, with 8 bases between. CDR3 sequence: CASSIEDSTYEQYF. CDR3 nucleotides: TGTGCCAGTAGTATAGAAGACAGCACCTACGAGCAGTACTTC.

This clone was seen only a few times. V usage is TRBV6-1 and J usage is TRBJ2-7; no clear D. V lost 7 bases to trimming and J lost 6 bases, with 16 bases between them. Germline values: CDR1 MNHNS, CDR2 SASEGT. The CDR3 consists of 13 residues. CDR3 amino acids: CASTDEVSGEQYF. The DNA for the CDR3 is TGTGCCAGCACCGACGAGGTCTCAGGCGAGCAGTACTTC.

This clone was seen at least ten times. The gene calls are TRBV3-1 and TRBJ2-3, with TRBD2 identical over 7 bases. Germline CDR1 LGHDT, CDR2 YNNKEL (reference sequence). Trimming at V came to 6 bases and at J to 2 bases, leaving 8 bases not matched to a gene. The CDR3 consists of 15 residues. CDR3 protein: CASSYGTIPTDTQYF. The CDR3 bases are TGTGCCAGCAGTTATGGGACTATCCCCACAGATACGCAGTATTTT.

This clone has just a few counts. The chain joins TRBV6-1 to TRBJ2-7; D remains ambiguous. Trimming removed 10 bases at V and 6 bases at J, with 19 bases between. CDR1 MNHNS and CDR2 SASEGT come from the germline V gene. CDR3 length equals 13 residues. In DNA form, the CDR3 reads TGTGCCACTAGTGAACCCCCCGTTAGCGAGCAGTACTTC. Its protein is CATSEPPVSEQYF.

This clone occurred many times. The CDR3, as DNA: TGCGCCAGCAGCCCGGGGACAGAGGGGACTGAAGCTTTCTTT. Protein sequence: CASSPGTEGTEAFF. This chain joins TRBV5-1 and TRBJ1-1; 7 nucleotides match TRBD1. This CDR3 region has 14 residues. V dropped 4 bases and J dropped 5; count of bases not matched to a gene: 8. The V gene's germline CDR1 is SGHRS and CDR2 YFSETQ.

In this sample, this clone turned up many times. This chain uses TRBV6-1 with TRBJ2-1; 12 bases agree with TRBD1. The germline gives CDR1 MNHNS, CDR2 SASEGT. The CDR3 length is 18 residues. J gave up 0 bases and V 6 bases, and 9 bases lay outside the gene matches. CDR3: CASSARDRGLYSYNEQFF. DNA for the CDR3: TGTGCCAGCAGCGCACGGGACAGGGGGCTTTACTCCTACAATGAGCAGTTCTTC.